These 32 T cell receptor beta chains originate from one sample sequenced in a study of blood T cell repertoires in COVID-19. Assay: immunoSEQ multiplex PCR; the TCRdb copy retains only in-frame clones and omits some. The sample shows approximately 250,000 clones, 70% to 90% of them seen only once. Sequenced input: peripheral blood. These receptors originate from a woman aged 70-85 years with COVID-19, enrolled during active disease.

V usage is TRBV6-5 and J usage is TRBJ1-1; the D gene is possibly TRBD1 (5 bases). Germline V gene lookup returns CDR1 MNHEY and CDR2 SVGAGI. The V gene lost 7 bases and the J gene lost 4 bases, with 16 bases spanning the gap. CDR3 length equals 14 residues. The CDR3 DNA reads as TGTGCCAGCACCCTAAACAGGTTCCCCACTGAAGCTTTCTTT. Amino acid sequence: CASTLNRFPTEAFF.

This rearrangement joins TRBV27 to TRBJ2-1; 11 nucleotides line up with TRBD1. This CDR3 has 15 residues. V lost 5 bases and J lost 6; bases outside the gene matches: 6. The V gene's germline CDR1 is MNHEY and CDR2 SMNVEV (reference sequence). CDR3 sequence reads: CASSRPGTGGNEQFF. CDR3 sequence (DNA): TGTGCCAGCAGTCGACCCGGGACAGGGGGCAATGAGCAGTTCTTC.

This clone was seen only once. The chain joins TRBV29-1 to TRBJ2-7; 7 bases agree with TRBD1. The CDR3 extends over 13 amino acids. CDR1 is SQVTM, CDR2 ANQGSEA, per germline. J gave up 4 bases and V 5 bases, and 8 bases lay outside the gene matches. The DNA of the CDR3 is TGCAGCGTTAACTACGGACAGGCATACGAGCAGTACTTC. This sequence encodes CSVNYGQAYEQYF.

The chain joins TRBV19 to TRBJ1-2; D unresolved. The germline CDR1 and CDR2 sequences are LNHDA and SQIVND (reference sequence). This CDR3 region has 14 residues. V gave up 3 bases and J gave up 4 bases, with 12 bases separating them. CDR3 bases: TGTGCCAGTAGTATTAGTGTCGGACTCTATGGCTACACCTTC. Translation gives CASSISVGLYGYTF.

The genes are TRBV5-1 and TRBJ2-2; 10 positions match TRBD1. The V and J ends lost 4 bases and 6 bases, in that order; junction bases with no gene match: 3. CDR3 length: 14 residues. Germline V gives CDR1 SGHRS, CDR2 YFSETQ. The CDR3, as DNA: TGCGCCAGCAGCGTAGGACAGGGGGCCGGGGAGCTGTTTTTT. This sequence encodes CASSVGQGAGELFF. The variable domain in full, with the rest retrieved from reference TRBV5-1 and TRBJ2-2, is KAGVTQTPRYLIKTRGQQVTLSCSPISGHRSVSWYQQTPGQGLQFLFEYFSETQRNKGNFPGRFSGRQFSNSRSEMNVSTLELGDSALYLCASSVGQGAGELFFGEGSRLTVL.

This clone occurred once. The chain joins TRBV28 to TRBJ2-7, with 12 bases identical to TRBD1. Trimming removed 4 bases from V and 4 bases from J; junction bases left unmatched: 11. The CDR3 sequence is 17 residues long. Per the germline V gene, CDR1 is MDHEN and CDR2 is SYDVKM. CDR3 DNA sequence: TGTGCCAGCAGTTCTCCTGACCTGGGACAGGGGGCTTACGAGCAGTACTTC. Its translation: CASSSPDLGQGAYEQYF. Supplemented by reference TRBV28 and TRBJ2-7, the full variable domain reads DVKVTQSSRYLVKRTGEKVFLECVQDMDHENMFWYRQDPGLGLRLIYFSYDVKMKEKGDIPEGYSVSREKKERFSLILESASTNQTSMYLCASSSPDLGQGAYEQYFGPGTRLTVT.

The J gene is TRBJ1-2, the V gene TRBV5-1; TRBD1 matches 9 bases. This CDR3 has 18 residues. The V gene end was trimmed by 0 bases and the J gene end by 6 bases; junction bases not matched to a gene: 15. Germline CDR1 is SGHRS and CDR2 is YFSETQ. CDR3 sequence reads: CASSLVPPGQGVGDGYTF. CDR3 sequence (DNA): TGCGCCAGCAGCTTGGTACCACCGGGACAGGGAGTGGGCGATGGCTACACCTTC.

The CDR3: CASSFSGGPLGEQFF. The CDR3 DNA is TGTGCCAGCAGTTTTAGCGGGGGGCCCCTGGGTGAGCAGTTCTTC. V is TRBV2 and J is TRBJ2-1; 10 nucleotides match TRBD2. This CDR3 contains 15 residues. Trimming cost V 5 bases and J 9 bases; bases outside gene matches: 10. In germline, CDR1 is SNHLY, CDR2 FYNNEI.

This chain links TRBV5-8 with TRBJ2-7, with D possibly being TRBD1 (6 bases). CDR3 length: 14 amino acids. V was pared by 4 bases and J by 6 bases, with 17 bases between. CDR1 SGHTS and CDR2 YDEGEE come from the germline V gene. This CDR3 is CASSLRLQGSEQYF. Here the CDR3 DNA reads TGTGCCAGCAGCCTCCGCTTACAGGGATCCGAGCAGTACTTC.

The rearrangement uses TRBV24-1 and TRBJ2-2, with 8 bases lining up with TRBD1. This CDR3 has 16 amino acids. Per germline, CDR1 KGHDR and CDR2 SFDVKD. The V gene end was trimmed by 4 bases and the J gene end by 12 bases; junction bases not matched to a gene: 15. CDR3 in amino acids: CATSESGQGLPGQLFF. The CDR3 DNA is TGTGCCACCAGTGAATCCGGACAGGGACTTCCGGGCCAGCTGTTTTTT.

This clone was found once. The rearrangement joins TRBV5-1 to TRBJ1-1; D unclear. Germline lookup yields CDR1 SGHRS and CDR2 YFSETQ. The V and J ends lost 0 bases and 0 bases respectively, with 12 bases between them. CDR3 length: 16 residues. CDR3 DNA: TGCGCCAGCAGCTTGGCACGACTAGCACTGAACACTGAAGCTTTCTTT. Protein: CASSLARLALNTEAFF.

The rearrangement links TRBV7-8 to TRBJ2-1; 13 bases line up with TRBD2. Germline V gene lookup returns CDR1 SGHVS and CDR2 FQNEAQ. With V trimmed by 5 bases and J by 8 bases, 9 bases remained unmatched. This CDR3 region has 16 residues. The CDR3 DNA reads TGTGCCAGCAGCCCAAAACTAGCGGGGGGGCCAGATGAGCAGTTCTTC. Translated: CASSPKLAGGPDEQFF.

The J gene is TRBJ2-5, the V gene TRBV6-5; 7 bases fit TRBD1. The CDR3 consists of 15 residues. Germline V CDR1 and CDR2: MNHEY, SVGAGI. The V segment lost 6 bases and the J segment 1 base; nucleotides outside the gene matches: 8. The CDR3 DNA is TGTGCCAGCAGGGTAACAGGGGCCCCCCAAGAGACCCAGTACTTC. Its translation: CASRVTGAPQETQYF.

The rearrangement uses TRBV5-1 and TRBJ1-6; D possibly corresponds to TRBD1 (6 bases). CDR1 and CDR2 from the germline V gene are SGHRS and YFSETQ. CDR3 length: 14 amino acids. Trimming cost V 0 bases and J 7 bases, with 8 bases left between them. The DNA for the CDR3 is TGCGCCAGCAGCTTGGGGGGGCAGAATTCACCCCTCCACTTT. Its translation: CASSLGGQNSPLHF.

This chain joins TRBV18 and TRBJ1-2, with TRBD1 matching 9 bases. Losses at the gene ends were 6 bases for V and 7 bases for J; bases not matched to a gene: 6. CDR1 is KGHSH, CDR2 LQKENI, per germline. There are 13 residues in the CDR3. The CDR3: CASSRDRAIGYTF. The DNA of the CDR3 is TGTGCCAGCTCTCGGGACAGGGCTATTGGCTACACCTTC.

CDR3 in DNA: TGTGCCAGCAGTTATTACACTGAAGCTTTCTTT. As protein: CASSYYTEAFF. V is TRBV2 and J is TRBJ1-1; D call uncertain. Germline V gene data show CDR1 as SNHLY and CDR2 as FYNNEI. Trimming took 5 bases from V and 3 from J, leaving 4 bases between them. The CDR3 has 11 residues.

The rearrangement links TRBV5-4 to TRBJ2-5, with D possibly TRBD2 on 5 matching bases. V was clipped by 0 bases and J by 2 bases, with 8 bases between them. The CDR3 consists of 14 residues. Germline lookup yields CDR1 SGHNT and CDR2 YYREEE (reference sequence). The CDR3 is CASSLGGLQETQYF. CDR3 DNA: TGTGCCAGCAGCTTGGGAGGACTGCAAGAGACCCAGTACTTC.

V and J are TRBV5-4 and TRBJ1-3; 8 nucleotides agree with TRBD1. The CDR3 runs 16 residues. CDR1 and CDR2 from the germline V gene are SGHNT and YYREEE (reference sequence). J gave up 4 bases and V 0 bases, and 6 bases lay outside the gene matches. CDR3 in DNA: TGTGCCAGCAGCTTGGACCAGGGGGCAGGAGGAAACACCATATATTTT. It is translated as CASSLDQGAGGNTIYF.

The rearrangement links TRBV5-8 to TRBJ1-6; possibly TRBD1 for D (5 bases). This CDR3 region has 14 residues. The V gene's germline CDR1 is SGHTS and CDR2 YDEGEE. V lost 4 bases and J 10 bases, leaving 15 bases between the germline ends. In DNA, the CDR3 is TGTGCCAGCAGCCGAGGGGAGGACTACTCACCCCTCCACTTT. Its protein product is CASSRGEDYSPLHF.

This chain joins TRBV28 and TRBJ2-6; D is uncertain. The CDR3 is made up of 14 amino acids. The germline V gene has CDR1 MDHEN and CDR2 SYDVKM. V was shortened by 2 bases and J by 4 bases, with 6 bases between the two germline ends. This CDR3 is CASSLLSGANVLTF. CDR3 coding DNA: TGTGCCAGCAGTTTACTCTCCGGGGCCAACGTCCTGACTTTC.

This chain uses TRBV5-1 with TRBJ2-5, with 12 bases identical to TRBD2. Germline CDR1 SGHRS, CDR2 YFSETQ. This CDR3 comprises 16 residues. J was trimmed by 2 bases and V by 3 bases; bases with no gene match: 5. The CDR3 reads CASSSPSGGEQETQYF. The CDR3 nucleotides are TGCGCCAGCAGCTCCCCTAGCGGGGGGGAACAAGAGACCCAGTACTTC.

This chain uses TRBV9 with TRBJ2-7, with 12 nucleotides matching TRBD2. J lost 7 bases, V lost 4 bases, and 12 bases had no gene match. From germline, CDR1 is SGDLS and CDR2 YYNGEE. The length of the CDR3 is 16 residues. The DNA of the CDR3 is TGTGCCAGCAGCTTTTCCTCACTAGCGGGGGGTGAAGAGCAGTACTTC. Translation gives CASSFSSLAGGEEQYF.

V is TRBV7-2 and J is TRBJ2-5, with D uncertain. In germline, CDR1 is SGHTA, CDR2 FQGNSA. The CDR3 is 13 residues long. Trimming removed 1 base from V and 2 bases from J, with 5 bases in between. CDR3 residues: CASSLGPQETQYF. CDR3 coding DNA: TGTGCCAGCAGCTTAGGTCCGCAAGAGACCCAGTACTTC.

The chain recombines TRBV27 with TRBJ1-2, with D uncertain. Per the germline V gene, CDR1 is MNHEY and CDR2 is SMNVEV (reference sequence). With 5 bases removed from V and 8 bases from J, the gap between germline ends came to 21 bases. The CDR3 loop spans 15 amino acids. This CDR3 reads CASSERTGFSRGYTF. CDR3 DNA: TGTGCCAGCAGTGAGAGGACGGGGTTCAGTCGGGGCTACACCTTC.

The table lists this clone with a count of one. Relative to the germline gene, one junction end is altered; a read error may explain this. Other DNA sequences in the same sample also yield this CDR3. This chain uses TRBV20-1 with TRBJ1-1; the D is unclear. CDR1 and CDR2 from the germline V gene are DFQATT and SNEGSKA (reference sequence). This CDR3 has 11 amino acids. The DNA for the CDR3 is TGCAGTGCCAGAGGAGGGACTGAAGCTTTCTTT. It yields the protein CSARGGTEAFF.

Written as DNA, the CDR3 is TGTGCCAGCAGTTACAGGGGGCAGGACACTGAAGCTTTCTTT. Residues: CASSYRGQDTEAFF. The chain employs TRBV6-5 and TRBJ1-1, with 7 bases aligning to TRBD1. J was trimmed by 3 bases and V by 2 bases; bases with no gene match: 3. This CDR3 contains 14 residues. Germline values: CDR1 MNHEY, CDR2 SVGAGI.

V and J are TRBV25-1 and TRBJ2-5, with 11 bases that match TRBD2. J gave up 4 bases and V 7 bases, and 8 bases lay outside the gene matches. CDR3 length: 15 amino acids. Per the germline V gene, CDR1 is MGHDK and CDR2 is SYGVNS. The CDR3 sequence is CASTRLAGRPETQYF. CDR3 DNA: TGTGCCAGCACCAGACTAGCGGGGAGGCCAGAGACCCAGTACTTC.

This chain uses TRBV9 with TRBJ2-1; 11 bases align to TRBD2. This CDR3 spans 18 amino acids. The V gene's germline CDR1 is SGDLS and CDR2 YYNGEE. V shed 0 bases and J 1 base; nucleotides not matched to a gene: 6. This chain's CDR3 is CASSVAGTSGSSYNEQFF. CDR3 in DNA: TGTGCCAGCAGCGTAGCCGGGACTAGCGGTTCATCCTACAATGAGCAGTTCTTC.

The chain couples TRBV29-1 to TRBJ1-1; D uncertain. The CDR3 sequence is 11 residues long. V lost 2 bases, J lost 7 bases, and 8 bases lay in between. CDR1 and CDR2 (germline): SQVTM, ANQGSEA. The CDR3 DNA reads TGCAGCGTTGAATTGGGAGATGAAGCTTTCTTT. It specifies CSVELGDEAFF.

This chain links TRBV5-6 with TRBJ1-6; 10 bases map to TRBD1. V lost 4 bases, J lost 9 bases, and 4 bases stayed unmatched. In germline, CDR1 is SGHDT, CDR2 YYEEEE. The CDR3 is made up of 14 amino acids. CDR3 DNA sequence: TGTGCCAGCAGCACCAGGACAGGGGGTTCACCCCTCCACTTT. This sequence encodes CASSTRTGGSPLHF.

V gene TRBV7-2 combines with J gene TRBJ1-5; no clear D. The V gene's germline CDR1 is SGHTA and CDR2 FQGNSA. CDR3 length: 14 residues. V lost 2 bases to trimming and J lost 5 bases, with 10 bases between them. This chain's CDR3 is CASSLRRDYQPQHF. The CDR3 coding sequence is TGTGCCAGCAGCTTACGACGGGATTATCAGCCCCAGCATTTT.

This clone was seen a few times. The chain uses TRBV4-1 and TRBJ2-5, with TRBD1 matching over 7 bases. The CDR3 runs 16 residues. Trimming at V came to 1 base and at J to 2 bases, leaving 7 bases not matched to a gene. In germline, CDR1 is MGHRA, CDR2 YSYEKL. The CDR3 region has the DNA TGCGCCAGCAGCCAAGCCGTTGGCAGGGGGCAAGAGACCCAGTACTTC. This sequence encodes CASSQAVGRGQETQYF.